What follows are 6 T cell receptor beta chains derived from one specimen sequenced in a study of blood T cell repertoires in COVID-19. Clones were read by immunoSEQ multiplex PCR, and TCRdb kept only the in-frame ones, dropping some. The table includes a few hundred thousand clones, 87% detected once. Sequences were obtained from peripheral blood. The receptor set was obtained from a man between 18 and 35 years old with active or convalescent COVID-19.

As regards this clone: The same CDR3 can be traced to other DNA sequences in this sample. The CDR3 loop reads CASSRQRNTEAFF. In DNA form, the CDR3 reads TGTGCCAGCAGTCGACAGAGGAACACTGAAGCTTTCTTT. The chain employs TRBV12-3 or TRBV12-4 and TRBJ1-1; D is perhaps TRBD1 (5 bases). With 5 bases removed from V and 1 base from J, the gap between germline ends came to 8 bases. This CDR3 comprises 13 residues.

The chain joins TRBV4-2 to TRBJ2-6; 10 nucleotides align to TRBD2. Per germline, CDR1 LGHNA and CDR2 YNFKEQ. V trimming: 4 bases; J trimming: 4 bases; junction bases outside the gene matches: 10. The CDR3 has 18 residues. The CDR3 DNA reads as TGTGCCAGCAGCCGAACCCCAGCGGGAGGGTCGGGGGCCAACGTCCTGACTTTC. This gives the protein CASSRTPAGGSGANVLTF.

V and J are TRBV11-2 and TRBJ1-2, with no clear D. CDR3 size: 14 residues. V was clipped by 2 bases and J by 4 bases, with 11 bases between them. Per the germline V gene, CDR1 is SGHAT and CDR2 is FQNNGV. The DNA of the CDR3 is TGTGCCAGCAGCTTATTGGCACAAATCTATGGCTACACCTTC. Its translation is CASSLLAQIYGYTF.

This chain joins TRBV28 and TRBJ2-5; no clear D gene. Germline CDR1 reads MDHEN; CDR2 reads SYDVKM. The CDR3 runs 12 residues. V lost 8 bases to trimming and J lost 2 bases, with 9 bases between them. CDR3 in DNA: TGTGCCAGCCACAGACAACAAGAGACCCAGTACTTC. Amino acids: CASHRQQETQYF.

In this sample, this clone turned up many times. The CDR3 region has the DNA TGTGCCAGCAGCTCGGCTAGCTTGGAGTTTTCGGGCGAGCAGTACTTC. As protein: CASSSASLEFSGEQYF. V and J are TRBV7-2 and TRBJ2-7, with a weak D call TRBD2 (5 bases). The CDR3 is made up of 16 amino acids. Germline CDR1 is SGHTA and CDR2 is FQGNSA. V dropped 4 bases and J dropped 6 bases, with 22 bases sitting between them. Filled out from reference TRBV7-2 and TRBJ2-7, the complete variable domain reads GAGVSQSPSNKVTEKGKDVELRCDPISGHTALYWYRQSLGQGLEFLIYFQGNSAPDKSGLPSDRFSAERTGGSVSTLTIQRTQQEDSAVYLCASSSASLEFSGEQYFGPGTRLTVT.

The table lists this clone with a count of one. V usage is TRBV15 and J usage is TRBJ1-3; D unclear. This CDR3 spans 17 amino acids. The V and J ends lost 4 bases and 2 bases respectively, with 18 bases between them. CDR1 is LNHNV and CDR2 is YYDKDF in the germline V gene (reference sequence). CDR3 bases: TGTGCCACCAGCATGAAACACACCATTCTGACTGGAAACACCATATATTTT. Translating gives CATSMKHTILTGNTIYF.